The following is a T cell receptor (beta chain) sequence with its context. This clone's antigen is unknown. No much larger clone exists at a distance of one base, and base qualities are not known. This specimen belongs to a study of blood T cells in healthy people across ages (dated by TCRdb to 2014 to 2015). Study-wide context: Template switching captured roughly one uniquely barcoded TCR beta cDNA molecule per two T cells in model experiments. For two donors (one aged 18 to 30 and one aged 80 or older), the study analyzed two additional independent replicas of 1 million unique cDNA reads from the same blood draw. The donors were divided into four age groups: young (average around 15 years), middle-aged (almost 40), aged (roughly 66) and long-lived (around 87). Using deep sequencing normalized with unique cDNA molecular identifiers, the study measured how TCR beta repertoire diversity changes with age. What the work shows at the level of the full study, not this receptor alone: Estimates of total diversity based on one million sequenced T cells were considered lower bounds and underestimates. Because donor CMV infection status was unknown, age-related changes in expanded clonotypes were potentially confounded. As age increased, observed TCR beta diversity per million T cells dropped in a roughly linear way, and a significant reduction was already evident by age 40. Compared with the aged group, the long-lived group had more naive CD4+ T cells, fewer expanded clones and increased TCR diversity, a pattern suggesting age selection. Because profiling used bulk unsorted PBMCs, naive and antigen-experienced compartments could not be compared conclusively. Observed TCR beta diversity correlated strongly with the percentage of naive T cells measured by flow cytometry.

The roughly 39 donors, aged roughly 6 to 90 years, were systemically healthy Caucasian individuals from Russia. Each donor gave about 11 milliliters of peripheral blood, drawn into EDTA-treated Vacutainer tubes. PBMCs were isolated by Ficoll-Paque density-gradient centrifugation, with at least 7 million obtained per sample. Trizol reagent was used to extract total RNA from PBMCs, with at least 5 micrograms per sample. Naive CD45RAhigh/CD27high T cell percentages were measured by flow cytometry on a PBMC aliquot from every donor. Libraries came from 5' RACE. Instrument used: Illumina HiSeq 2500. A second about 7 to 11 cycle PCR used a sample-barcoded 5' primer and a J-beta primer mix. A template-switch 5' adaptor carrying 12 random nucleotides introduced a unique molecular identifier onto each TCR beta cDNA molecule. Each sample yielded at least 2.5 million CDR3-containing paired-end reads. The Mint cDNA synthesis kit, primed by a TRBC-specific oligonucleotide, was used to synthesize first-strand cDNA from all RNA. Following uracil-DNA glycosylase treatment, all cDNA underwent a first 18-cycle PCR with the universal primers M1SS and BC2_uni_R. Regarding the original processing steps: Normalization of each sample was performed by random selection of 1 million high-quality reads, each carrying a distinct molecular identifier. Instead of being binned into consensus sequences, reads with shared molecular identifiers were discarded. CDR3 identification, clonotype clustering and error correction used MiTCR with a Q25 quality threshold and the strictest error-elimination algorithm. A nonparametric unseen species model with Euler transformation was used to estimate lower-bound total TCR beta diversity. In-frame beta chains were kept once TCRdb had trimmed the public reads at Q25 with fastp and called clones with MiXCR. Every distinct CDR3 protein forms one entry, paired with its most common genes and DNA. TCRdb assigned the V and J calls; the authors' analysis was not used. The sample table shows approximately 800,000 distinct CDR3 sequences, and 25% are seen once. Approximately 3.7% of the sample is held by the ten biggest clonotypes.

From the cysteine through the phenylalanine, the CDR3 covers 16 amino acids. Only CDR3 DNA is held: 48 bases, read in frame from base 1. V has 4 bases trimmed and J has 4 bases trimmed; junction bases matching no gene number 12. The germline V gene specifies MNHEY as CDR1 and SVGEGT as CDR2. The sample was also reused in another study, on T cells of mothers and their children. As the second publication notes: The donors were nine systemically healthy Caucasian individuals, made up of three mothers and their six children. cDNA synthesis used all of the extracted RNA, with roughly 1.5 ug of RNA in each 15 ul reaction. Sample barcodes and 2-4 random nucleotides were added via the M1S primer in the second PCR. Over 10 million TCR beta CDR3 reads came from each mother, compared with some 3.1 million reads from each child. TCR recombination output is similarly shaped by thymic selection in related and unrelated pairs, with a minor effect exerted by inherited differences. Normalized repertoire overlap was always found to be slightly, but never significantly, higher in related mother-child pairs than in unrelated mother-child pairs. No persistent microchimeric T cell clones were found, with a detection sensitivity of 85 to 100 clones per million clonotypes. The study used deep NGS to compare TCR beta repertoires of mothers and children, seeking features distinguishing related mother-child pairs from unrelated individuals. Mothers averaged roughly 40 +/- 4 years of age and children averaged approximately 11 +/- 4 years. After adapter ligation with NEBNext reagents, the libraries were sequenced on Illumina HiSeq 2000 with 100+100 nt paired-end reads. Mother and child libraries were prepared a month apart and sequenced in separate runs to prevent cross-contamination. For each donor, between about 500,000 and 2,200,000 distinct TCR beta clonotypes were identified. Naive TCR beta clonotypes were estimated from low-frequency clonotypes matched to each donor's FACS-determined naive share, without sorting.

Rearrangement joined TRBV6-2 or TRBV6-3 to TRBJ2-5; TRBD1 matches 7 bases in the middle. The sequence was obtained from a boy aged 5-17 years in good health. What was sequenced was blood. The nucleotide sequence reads TGTGCCAGCAGTTCACCGACGGGACAGATAAGAGAGACCCAGTACTTC. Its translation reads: CASSSPTGQIRETQYF.